Presented here are 32 T cell receptor beta chains from one specimen sequenced in a study of blood T cells in healthy people across ages. A second 7 to 11 cycle PCR used barcoded and J-beta primers. MiXCR, run by TCRdb on the 5' RACE reads, gives a single entry per CDR3 protein. This table has some 760,000 distinct CDR3 sequences, around a quarter appearing once. This same sample was also taken into another study, of T cells of mothers and their children.

Sequenced input: blood. All receptors derive from a boy younger than 18 in good health.

This clonotype was recorded a few times. The chain joins TRBV6-6 to TRBJ2-3; D possibly matches TRBD1 or TRBD2 (5 bases each). CDR1 is MNHNY and CDR2 is SVGAGI in the germline V gene (reference sequence). The V gene lost 7 bases and the J gene lost 4 bases, with 9 bases spanning the gap. The CDR3 sequence is 12 residues long. In nucleotides, the CDR3 is TGTGCCAGCACCGGGGACGCAGATACGCAGTATTTT. Amino acids: CASTGDADTQYF.

This clonotype has only a few counts. This chain links TRBV5-1 with TRBJ2-5; no definite D call. V shed 4 bases and J shed 0 bases, with 10 bases lying between them. CDR1 and CDR2 (germline): SGHRS, YFSETQ. The CDR3 consists of 14 residues. The CDR3 nucleotides read TGCGCCAGCAGCCCCATCAGAAACCAAGAGACCCAGTACTTC. Translating gives CASSPIRNQETQYF.

This clonotype has more than one count but fewer than ten. The V call is TRBV7-2, the J call TRBJ2-7; 11 nucleotides align to TRBD2. With 8 bases clipped from V and 3 bases from J, the junction kept 3 bases outside the gene matches. The CDR3 has 13 amino acids. CDR1 is SGHTA, CDR2 FQGNSA, per germline. The CDR3 loop reads CASGLAGFYEQYF. Here the CDR3 DNA reads TGTGCCAGCGGACTAGCGGGCTTCTACGAGCAGTACTTC.

This chain uses TRBV6-5 with TRBJ2-2; 9 bases map to TRBD2. This CDR3 spans 15 amino acids. V lost 6 bases to trimming and J lost 6 bases; unmatched junction nucleotides: 8. CDR1 and CDR2 from the germline V gene are MNHEY and SVGAGI. CDR3: CASSRTSEGPGELFF. The DNA of the CDR3 is TGTGCCAGCAGCCGGACTAGCGAGGGCCCCGGGGAGCTGTTTTTT.

The J gene is TRBJ2-3, the V gene TRBV20-1; TRBD1 agrees at 9 bases. The CDR3 is made up of 15 amino acids. The trim removed 7 bases at V and 2 bases at J, leaving 10 bases unmatched. Per germline, CDR1 DFQATT and CDR2 SNEGSKA (reference sequence). The CDR3 is CSVPPQGAPTDTQYF. CDR3 bases: TGCAGTGTCCCGCCACAGGGGGCCCCCACAGATACGCAGTATTTT.

This clonotype was picked up a small number of times. The chain has TRBV6-5 and TRBJ2-1; 7 nucleotides match TRBD2. CDR3 size: 13 residues. J gave up 6 bases and V 8 bases, and 7 bases lay outside the gene matches. CDR1 is MNHEY, CDR2 SVGAGI, per germline. The CDR3 DNA follows: TGTGCCAGCCGGCGGGAGACGGGCAATGAGCAGTTCTTC. This gives the protein CASRRETGNEQFF.

This chain joins TRBV28 and TRBJ1-2; 8 nucleotides align to TRBD1. J gave up 7 bases and V 4 bases, and 11 bases lay outside the gene matches. This CDR3 has 15 residues. Germline V gives CDR1 MDHEN, CDR2 SYDVKM. CDR3 in DNA: TGTGCCAGCAGTTCCGGGCAGGGGGCGGTAGGTGGCTACACCTTC. Amino acid sequence: CASSSGQGAVGGYTF.

In nucleotides, the CDR3 is TGCGCCAGCAGCATAGACGGATCGAACACCGGGGAGCTGTTTTTT. Protein product: CASSIDGSNTGELFF. The rearrangement uses TRBV5-1 and TRBJ2-2, with D unclear. The CDR3 runs 15 residues. Germline V gives CDR1 SGHRS, CDR2 YFSETQ. V was cut by 4 bases and J by 0 bases, with 10 bases left in between.

The sample holds a few counts of this clonotype. The V call is TRBV29-1, the J call TRBJ2-1, with D perhaps matching TRBD2 (6 bases). Trimming left V 6 bases short and J 6 bases short, with 12 bases between. CDR3 length: 12 amino acids. The germline V gene has CDR1 SQVTM and CDR2 ANQGSEA. CDR3 DNA sequence: TGCAGCGTCGTCCTGGGAGGCAATGAGCAGTTCTTC. Translation: CSVVLGGNEQFF.

This clonotype came up a few times. This chain connects TRBV12-3 or TRBV12-4 to TRBJ1-5; 8 bases match TRBD1. There are 16 residues in the CDR3. Trimming took 3 bases from V and 5 from J; bases not matched to a gene: 9. The CDR3 DNA reads TGTGCCAGCAGTTTGGGTTCGGACAGGGTGGATCAGCCCCAGCATTTT. Translating gives CASSLGSDRVDQPQHF.

This clonotype appeared a few times. A much larger clone lies a single base off, so this may be a read error. J is TRBJ2-7 and V is TRBV27; D may correspond to TRBD1 or TRBD2 (6 bases each). The CDR3 runs 14 residues. Per germline, CDR1 MNHEY and CDR2 SMNVEV (reference sequence). CDR3 bases: TGTGCCAGCAGCTTATCGGGGGCCCCCTACGAGCAGTACTTC. Translated: CASSLSGAPYEQYF.

The chain has TRBV4-1 and TRBJ1-5, with TRBD1 matching over 9 bases. The germline gives CDR1 MGHRA, CDR2 YSYEKL. The CDR3 is 16 amino acids. With V trimmed by 3 bases and J by 12 bases, 15 bases remained unmatched. The CDR3 region has the DNA TGCGCCAGCAGCCATGCCCAGGGACAGGGTTTACCTGGCCAGCATTTT. This gives the protein CASSHAQGQGLPGQHF.

This clonotype occurred a few times. This sequence joins TRBV7-9 and TRBJ2-7, with 7 bases matching TRBD1. The V and J ends lost 2 bases and 2 bases, in that order; junction bases with no gene match: 6. The CDR3 has 15 residues. In germline, CDR1 is SEHNR, CDR2 FQNEAQ (reference sequence). The CDR3 DNA is TGTGCCAGCAGCTTAACCTACACAGGGGCCTACGAGCAGTACTTC. Residues: CASSLTYTGAYEQYF. Full variable domain (rest looked up from reference TRBV7-9 and TRBJ2-7): DTGVSQNPRHKITKRGQNVTFRCDPISEHNRLYWYRQTLGQGPEFLTYFQNEAQLEKSRLLSDRFSAERPKGSFSTLEIQRTEQGDSAMYLCASSLTYTGAYEQYFGPGTRLTVT.

This rearrangement joins TRBV7-2 to TRBJ2-1, with a tentative D call TRBD2 (6 bases). This CDR3 has 16 residues. Trimming shortened V by 2 bases and J by 6 bases, and 17 bases separated the two germline ends. Per the germline V gene, CDR1 is SGHTA and CDR2 is FQGNSA. The CDR3 here is CASSLTGVLLSNEQFF. In DNA form, the CDR3 reads TGTGCCAGCAGCTTAACGGGAGTTCTCCTTAGCAATGAGCAGTTCTTC. Drawing the rest from reference TRBV7-2 and TRBJ2-1, the complete variable domain is GAGVSQSPSNKVTEKGKDVELRCDPISGHTALYWYRQSLGQGLEFLIYFQGNSAPDKSGLPSDRFSAERTGGSVSTLTIQRTQQEDSAVYLCASSLTGVLLSNEQFFGPGTRLTVL.

This rearrangement joins TRBV6-2 or TRBV6-3 to TRBJ2-1; TRBD1 is a possible D gene (6 bases). The V end was cut by 2 bases, the J end by 1 base, with 9 bases between. This CDR3 comprises 15 residues. Looked up from germline, CDR1 is MNHEY and CDR2 is SVGEGT. The CDR3 region is CASSYGQGSYNEQFF. The CDR3 DNA is TGTGCCAGCAGTTACGGGCAGGGGTCCTACAATGAGCAGTTCTTC.

V usage is TRBV20-1 and J usage is TRBJ2-5; D possibly corresponds to TRBD1 (7 bases). V was clipped by 0 bases and J by 5 bases, with 25 bases between them. The CDR3 length is 18 residues. Germline V lookup: CDR1 DFQATT, CDR2 SNEGSKA (reference sequence). The CDR3 loop is CSARDQGGSRGVWETQYF. The CDR3 region has the DNA TGCAGTGCTAGAGATCAGGGGGGATCCAGGGGCGTGTGGGAGACCCAGTACTTC.

This chain links TRBV7-9 with TRBJ1-2, with 8 bases aligning to TRBD1. V trimming: 5 bases; J trimming: 6 bases; junction bases outside the gene matches: 11. The CDR3 contains 15 residues. The germline gives CDR1 SEHNR, CDR2 FQNEAQ (reference sequence). CDR3 in amino acids: CASSGRTGMTDGYTF. Written as DNA, the CDR3 is TGTGCCAGCAGCGGACGGACAGGGATGACTGATGGCTACACCTTC.

This clonotype has a handful of counts. The chain has TRBV10-3 and TRBJ2-5; a weak D match, TRBD2 (6 bases). This CDR3 is built from 14 residues. Germline-derived CDR1 and CDR2 are ENHRY and SYGVKD. With 7 bases removed from V and 5 bases from J, the gap between germline ends came to 17 bases. In DNA form, the CDR3 reads TGTGCCATCAAAACGGAGGAGCGGGCGGAGACCCAGTACTTC. It encodes CAIKTEERAETQYF.

As concerns this clonotype: This may stem from a read error, because a much larger clone lies one nucleotide away. The chain carries TRBV12-3 or TRBV12-4 and TRBJ2-1; TRBD2 matches at 7 bases. V trimming: 5 bases; J trimming: 7 bases; junction bases outside the gene matches: 8. The CDR3 runs 14 residues. This chain's CDR3 is CASSPAAGINEQFF. CDR3 coding DNA: TGTGCCAGCAGTCCCGCAGCGGGGATAAATGAGCAGTTCTTC.

CDR3 in amino acids: CASSPQASGANVLTF. CDR3 sequence (DNA): TGTGCCAGCAGCCCACAGGCTAGCGGGGCCAACGTCCTGACTTTC. This chain uses TRBV3-1 with TRBJ2-6; D may be TRBD1 or TRBD2 (5 bases each). V was trimmed by 4 bases and J by 4 bases, leaving 11 bases between them. The germline gives CDR1 LGHDT, CDR2 YNNKEL (reference sequence). The CDR3 runs to 15 residues.

This clonotype turned up a few times. V gene TRBV6-6 combines with J gene TRBJ1-3; no clear D gene. The germline gives CDR1 MNHNY, CDR2 SVGAGI (reference sequence). V was shortened by 1 base and J by 3 bases, with 7 bases between the two germline ends. The CDR3 runs to 14 residues. CDR3 sequence reads: CASSYWSGGNTIYF. For the CDR3, the DNA is TGTGCCAGCAGTTACTGGTCGGGTGGAAACACCATATATTTT.

The chain joins TRBV29-1 to TRBJ1-1; no firm D call. The germline gives CDR1 SQVTM, CDR2 ANQGSEA. CDR3 length: 10 residues. Trimming took off 1 base at V and 6 bases at J, with 3 bases between the two ends. The CDR3 nucleotides are TGCAGCGTTGAAGCCTCTGAAGCTTTCTTT. Translated: CSVEASEAFF.

This chain links TRBV4-1 with TRBJ1-1, with D tentatively TRBD1 (6 bases). The CDR3 has 11 amino acids. Germline assignment: CDR1 MGHRA and CDR2 YSYEKL. Deletions cut 6 bases from V and 11 bases from J, with 13 bases between. The CDR3 loop reads CASRETGTAFF. CDR3 DNA: TGCGCCAGCAGGGAGACAGGAACCGCTTTCTTT.

This clonotype was counted a few times. This sequence joins TRBV20-1 and TRBJ2-1, with 8 bases matching TRBD1. CDR1 DFQATT and CDR2 SNEGSKA come from the germline V gene (reference sequence). With V trimmed by 6 bases and J by 10 bases, 11 bases remained unmatched. The CDR3 spans 13 residues. The DNA for the CDR3 is TGCAGTGCCAGGGGGCGGTACGGAAGGGAGCAGTTCTTC. Amino acid sequence: CSARGRYGREQFF.

This chain connects TRBV3-1 to TRBJ2-7; TRBD2 agrees at 8 bases. This CDR3 is 15 amino acids long. J was trimmed by 1 base and V by 1 base; bases with no gene match: 3. CDR1 and CDR2 from the germline V gene are LGHDT and YNNKEL (reference sequence). The CDR3 DNA is TGTGCCAGCAGCCAAGGCGGGAGGAGTTCCTACGAGCAGTACTTC. Protein: CASSQGGRSSYEQYF.

This chain joins TRBV5-1 and TRBJ1-1; D is ambiguous. Per the germline V gene, CDR1 is SGHRS and CDR2 is YFSETQ. The CDR3 is 19 amino acids. The ends were cut back, 1 base at V and 0 bases at J, with 22 bases in the middle. DNA of the CDR3: TGCGCCAGCAGCTTGTCAGGCCTCACCGATGCCCGAATGAACACTGAAGCTTTCTTT. It yields the protein CASSLSGLTDARMNTEAFF.

J is TRBJ2-7 and V is TRBV4-2; TRBD2 agrees at 7 bases. This CDR3 region has 15 residues. J gave up 4 bases and V 2 bases, and 8 bases lay outside the gene matches. Germline V lookup: CDR1 LGHNA, CDR2 YNFKEQ. The chain's CDR3 is CASSQRSGIGYEQYF. For the CDR3, the DNA is TGTGCCAGCAGCCAAAGAAGCGGGATTGGATACGAGCAGTACTTC.

Only a few counts were recorded for this clonotype. The V gene is TRBV29-1, the J gene TRBJ2-1; 9 bases map to TRBD2. With V trimmed by 0 bases and J by 7 bases, 7 bases remained unmatched. The CDR3 contains 15 residues. The V gene's germline CDR1 is SQVTM and CDR2 ANQGSEA. The CDR3 sequence: CSVEDLAGGKNEQFF. The CDR3 region has the DNA TGCAGCGTTGAAGATCTGGCGGGAGGGAAAAATGAGCAGTTCTTC.

This CDR3 reads CASSYTGSTEAFF. DNA of the CDR3: TGTGCCAGCAGTTATACAGGGTCCACTGAAGCTTTCTTT. This rearrangement joins TRBV12-3 or TRBV12-4 to TRBJ1-1; D is perhaps TRBD1 (6 bases). The V and J ends lost 4 bases and 4 bases respectively, with 10 bases between them. This CDR3 contains 13 residues.

The rearrangement uses TRBV7-8 and TRBJ2-7, with 12 bases identical to TRBD2. The germline V gene has CDR1 SGHVS and CDR2 FQNEAQ. This CDR3 region has 13 residues. V gave up 4 bases and J gave up 13 bases; unmatched junction bases: 8. The CDR3 DNA reads TGTGCCAGCAGCTCACAGGCTAGCGGGGGGGACTACTTC. The encoded protein is CASSSQASGGDYF.

The chain is built from TRBV12-3 or TRBV12-4 and TRBJ2-1; a possible D gene is TRBD2 (5 bases). The CDR3 spans 12 residues. V shed 0 bases and J shed 9 bases, with 6 bases lying between them. CDR3 coding DNA: TGTGCCAGCAGTTTAGCCGCGGGTGAGCAGTTCTTC. Its translation: CASSLAAGEQFF.

In its sample, this clonotype was seen a few times. The chain carries TRBV4-1 and TRBJ2-5, with 14 bases aligning to TRBD2. The J call may be incorrect, as the DNA end agrees better with TRBJ2-7. Germline V gene sequence: CDR1 MGHRA, CDR2 YSYEKL. This CDR3 comprises 16 residues. CDR3 nucleotide sequence: TGCGCCAGCAGCCAGGGCCCGGGACTAGCGGGAGACGAGCAGTACTTC. Amino acids: CASSQGPGLAGDEQYF.